This T cell receptor (beta chain) emerged from a study of T cells after yellow fever vaccination. The germline V gene encodes CDR1 SEHNR and CDR2 FQNEAQ (reference sequence). CDR3 length equals 17 residues. The V and J ends lost 5 bases and 8 bases, in that order; junction bases with no gene match: 13. This clonotype was detected many times. Its antigen remains unidentified. Whole-study findings and limits: A small share of clonotypes appeared in both CD4 and CD8 compartments.

Using its own MiXCR run on the 5' RACE reads, TCRdb lists one record per CDR3 protein. This table holds a few hundred thousand distinct CDR3 sequences, around 7% found once. The receptor's source is a man aged 30 to 45 who received the YFV17D yellow fever vaccine. The sample consisted of CD4+ T cells sorted from PBMCs, taken 15 days after the yellow fever booster vaccination. V and J are TRBV7-9 and TRBJ1-6, with 9 nucleotides matching TRBD1. This CDR3 is CASSARSGTGIYSPLHF. The CDR3 DNA reads as TGTGCCAGCAGCGCAAGATCCGGGACAGGGATTTATTCACCCCTCCACTTT.